The next 22 T cell receptor beta chains were all read from a single sample in a study of shared clonotypes between healthy human individuals. Clones were read by immunoSEQ multiplex PCR, and TCRdb kept only the in-frame ones, dropping some. The top ten clones hold about 0.34% of a sample with around 2.5 million clones, 90% to 95% of them seen once. Sequenced material: naive CD4+ T cells from PBMCs. Subset indicated: CD45RA+ positively selected. All receptors come from a young man in good health. Some clones in this sample may be carry-over from other donors' samples.

The chain links TRBV19 to TRBJ1-1, with D possibly matching TRBD1 (6 bases). Trimming took 4 bases from V and 1 from J, leaving 13 bases between them. Per the germline V gene, CDR1 is LNHDA and CDR2 is SQIVND (reference sequence). CDR3 length equals 15 residues. Here the CDR3 reads CASSTTGTRNTEAFF. The CDR3 coding sequence is TGTGCCAGTAGTACGACCGGGACACGGAACACTGAAGCTTTCTTT.

The rearrangement links TRBV19 to TRBJ2-7; D not certain. The CDR3 totals 15 residues. Trimming took 2 bases from V and 6 from J, leaving 17 bases between them. From germline, CDR1 is LNHDA and CDR2 SQIVND (reference sequence). This chain's CDR3 is CASSIMERPLSEQYF. CDR3 in DNA: TGTGCCAGTAGTATAATGGAGCGTCCTCTCTCCGAGCAGTACTTC. The full variable domain, with the rest looked up from reference TRBV19 and TRBJ2-7, is DGGITQSPKYLFRKEGQNVTLSCEQNLNHDAMYWYRQDPGQGLRLIYYSQIVNDFQKGDIAEGYSVSREKKESFPLTVTSAQKNPTAFYLCASSIMERPLSEQYFGPGTRLTVT.

The chain has TRBV18 and TRBJ2-2, with D uncertain. The germline gives CDR1 KGHSH, CDR2 LQKENI. This CDR3 spans 16 amino acids. The ends were cut back, 4 bases at V and 1 base at J, with 13 bases in the middle. CDR3 in amino acids: CASSRLDRLNTGELFF. The CDR3 region has the DNA TGTGCCAGCTCACGTTTGGACCGATTGAACACCGGGGAGCTGTTTTTT.

CDR3 in DNA: TGTGCCAGCAGGGGGCACGGGAACACTGAAGCTTTCTTT. Protein sequence: CASRGHGNTEAFF. The chain is built from TRBV27 and TRBJ1-1; TRBD1 is a possible D gene (5 bases). V was pared by 6 bases and J by 1 base, with 9 bases between. Germline V gene data show CDR1 as MNHEY and CDR2 as SMNVEV (reference sequence). The CDR3 extends over 13 amino acids.

The V call is TRBV30, the J call TRBJ1-5; tentatively, D is TRBD1 (5 bases). CDR3 length: 15 residues. V was clipped by 5 bases and J by 3 bases, with 17 bases between them. Germline CDR1 reads GTSNPN; CDR2 reads SVGIG (reference sequence). The DNA of the CDR3 is TGTGCCTGGGGGACGGGGACGGCGTTCAATCAGCCCCAGCATTTT. Protein product: CAWGTGTAFNQPQHF.

The rearrangement joins TRBV18 to TRBJ1-2; D may be TRBD1 (6 bases). Deletions cut 4 bases from V and 6 bases from J, with 15 bases between. This CDR3 comprises 14 residues. Germline-derived CDR1 and CDR2 are KGHSH and LQKENI. This chain's CDR3 is CASSQTGTIDGYTF. The CDR3 DNA sequence: TGTGCCAGCTCACAAACCGGGACAATCGATGGCTACACCTTC.

This sequence joins TRBV28 and TRBJ1-2; tentative D call: TRBD1 (5 bases). CDR1 MDHEN and CDR2 SYDVKM come from the germline V gene. The CDR3 extends over 14 amino acids. V lost 1 base to trimming and J lost 4 bases, with 10 bases between them. The CDR3 is CASSLSPGTYGYTF. The DNA for the CDR3 is TGTGCCAGCAGTTTATCCCCCGGGACCTATGGCTACACCTTC.

This chain connects TRBV28 to TRBJ2-3; 8 nucleotides match TRBD1. This CDR3 comprises 14 residues. In germline, CDR1 is MDHEN, CDR2 SYDVKM. V lost 4 bases and J lost 3; bases outside the gene matches: 3. The CDR3 sequence: CASSSQGATDTQYF. CDR3 coding DNA: TGTGCCAGCAGTTCGCAGGGGGCAACAGATACGCAGTATTTT. Combining the CDR3 with reference TRBV28 and TRBJ2-3 gives the whole variable domain DVKVTQSSRYLVKRTGEKVFLECVQDMDHENMFWYRQDPGLGLRLIYFSYDVKMKEKGDIPEGYSVSREKKERFSLILESASTNQTSMYLCASSSQGATDTQYFGPGTRLTVL.

The genes are TRBV4-1 and TRBJ2-5; D is undetermined. From germline, CDR1 is MGHRA and CDR2 YSYEKL. Deletions cut 2 bases from V and 2 bases from J, with 12 bases between. The CDR3 has 15 residues. The DNA for the CDR3 is TGCGCCAGCAGCCAATTGGCTACGAATCAAGAGACCCAGTACTTC. This codes for CASSQLATNQETQYF.

The chain carries TRBV5-1 and TRBJ2-5; 13 bases are a match to TRBD2. J lost 5 bases, V lost 0 bases, and 4 bases had no gene match. Per germline, CDR1 SGHRS and CDR2 YFSETQ. This CDR3 contains 16 residues. Written as DNA, the CDR3 is TGCGCCAGCAGCTTGGGAGGACTAGCGGGAGATGAGACCCAGTACTTC. This translates into CASSLGGLAGDETQYF.

The chain combines TRBV27 with TRBJ2-2, with 9 bases aligning to TRBD1. Unmatched junction bases numbered 7, after V lost 8 bases and J lost 3 bases. The CDR3 covers 15 residues. CDR1 MNHEY and CDR2 SMNVEV come from the germline V gene (reference sequence). CDR3 sequence (DNA): TGTGCCAGCGTTTCCGGGACAGGGTACACCGGGGAGCTGTTTTTT. Translating it yields CASVSGTGYTGELFF.

V and J are TRBV5-1 and TRBJ1-2; TRBD1 might be the D (5 bases). Germline V gives CDR1 SGHRS, CDR2 YFSETQ. The V end lost 4 bases, the J end lost 1 base, and 11 bases lay between the germline ends. This CDR3 region has 14 residues. The CDR3 DNA reads TGCGCCAGCAGCCCGGGACGGAATAACTATGGCTACACCTTC. Amino acid sequence: CASSPGRNNYGYTF. The full variable domain, with the rest looked up from reference TRBV5-1 and TRBJ1-2, is KAGVTQTPRYLIKTRGQQVTLSCSPISGHRSVSWYQQTPGQGLQFLFEYFSETQRNKGNFPGRFSGRQFSNSRSEMNVSTLELGDSALYLCASSPGRNNYGYTFGSGTRLTVV.

This sequence joins TRBV6-6 and TRBJ2-3, with TRBD1 matching over 7 bases. The V segment lost 0 bases and the J segment 1 base; nucleotides outside the gene matches: 4. The CDR3 extends over 16 amino acids. The V gene's germline CDR1 is MNHNY and CDR2 SVGAGI (reference sequence). CDR3 sequence (DNA): TGTGCCAGCAGTTACTCGAGGGGGCTGGGCACAGATACGCAGTATTTT. Its protein product is CASSYSRGLGTDTQYF.

V is TRBV6-6 and J is TRBJ2-5; 7 bases match TRBD1. The CDR3 totals 14 residues. V dropped 2 bases and J dropped 2; count of bases not matched to a gene: 2. The germline V gene has CDR1 MNHNY and CDR2 SVGAGI (reference sequence). DNA of the CDR3: TGTGCCAGCAGTTACGTCAGGGGGCAAGAGACCCAGTACTTC. The encoded protein is CASSYVRGQETQYF.

The chain joins TRBV7-3 to TRBJ2-1; no clear D. There are 16 residues in the CDR3. Trimming removed 3 bases from V and 2 bases from J, with 14 bases in between. Germline V gene data show CDR1 as SGHTA and CDR2 as FQGTGA. The CDR3 sequence: CASSFRDISTYNEQFF. The CDR3 DNA follows: TGTGCCAGCAGCTTCCGTGATATTTCAACCTACAATGAGCAGTTCTTC.

V usage is TRBV27 and J usage is TRBJ2-5; TRBD1 aligns across 8 bases. The CDR3 covers 14 residues. The ends lost 2 bases at V and 4 bases at J; junction bases unmatched: 3. Germline CDR1 is MNHEY and CDR2 is SMNVEV (reference sequence). The CDR3 nucleotides are TGTGCCAGCAGTTTAGCCAGGGGGCTAGAGACCCAGTACTTC. This sequence encodes CASSLARGLETQYF.

The V and J genes are TRBV6-5 and TRBJ2-7, with 7 bases lining up with TRBD1. Per the germline V gene, CDR1 is MNHEY and CDR2 is SVGAGI. The CDR3 has 14 amino acids. Losses at the gene ends were 8 bases for V and 3 bases for J; bases not matched to a gene: 10. Written as DNA, the CDR3 is TGTGCCAGCGCGGCACAGGGGAACTACTACGAGCAGTACTTC. This sequence encodes CASAAQGNYYEQYF.

The chain combines TRBV21-1 with TRBJ2-7; the table's D call of TRBD2 was not tested on the DNA. TRBV21-1 is flagged as a pseudogene. The CDR3 is 15 amino acids. CDR3 in DNA: TGTGCCAGCAGCAAAGTAGGGACTAGGCAGTACGAGCAGTACTTC. This sequence encodes CASSKVGTRQYEQYF.

The V and J genes are TRBV6-5 and TRBJ1-1; 8 bases align to TRBD1. The trim removed 6 bases at V and 6 bases at J, leaving 9 bases unmatched. There are 14 residues in the CDR3. The germline gives CDR1 MNHEY, CDR2 SVGAGI. CDR3 nucleotides: TGTGCCAGCAGATTTAACAGGGGGGTGGCTGAAGCTTTCTTT. Translated, it gives CASRFNRGVAEAFF.

The table lists this clone with a count of one. The chain joins TRBV9 to TRBJ2-3, with a weak D call TRBD2 (6 bases). V lost 4 bases and J lost 9, with 21 bases in between. The CDR3 runs 15 residues. Per germline, CDR1 SGDLS and CDR2 YYNGEE. The CDR3 here is CASSPLLRGEETQYF. In DNA form, the CDR3 reads TGTGCCAGCAGCCCCCTGTTGCGGGGTGAAGAGACGCAGTATTTT.

V is TRBV9 and J is TRBJ1-3, with TRBD1 as a possible D gene (6 bases). CDR1 is SGDLS, CDR2 YYNGEE, per germline. The CDR3 contains 17 residues. Deletions cut 0 bases from V and 0 bases from J, with 13 bases between. The CDR3 DNA sequence: TGTGCCAGCAGCGTAGGAATAGGGGGGAGCTCTGGAAACACCATATATTTT. It encodes CASSVGIGGSSGNTIYF.

This rearrangement joins TRBV11-2 to TRBJ2-5; D might be TRBD1 or TRBD2, each matching 5 bases. The CDR3 extends over 13 amino acids. Germline loops: CDR1 SGHAT, CDR2 FQNNGV. Between the trimmed V and J ends, which lost 4 bases and 7 bases, there was a span of 13 bases. The CDR3 loop reads CASSSPGRGTQYF. In nucleotides, the CDR3 is TGTGCCAGCAGCTCCCCGGGGCGAGGGACCCAGTACTTC.